This T cell receptor (beta chain) was documented in a study of T-cell reconstitution after alpha-beta-depleted transplantation in children (dated by TCRdb to the mid-2010s). With regard to the full study: Using TCR repertoire profiling, the study followed T-cell immune reconstitution in a quantitative way in children after TCRalphabeta/CD19-depleted allogeneic hematopoietic cell transplantation.

The sample's treatment or condition, from its label and the paper: allogeneic hematopoietic cell transplantation with graft depleted of TCRalphabeta T cells and CD19 B cells. TCRalphabeta/CD19-depleted allogeneic hematopoietic cell grafts were given to the transplant recipients, all of whom were children. In regard to this clonotype: Its antigen has not been determined. This may be a read error, as it is one base from a much larger clone.

Receptors were amplified or captured by PCR. The instrument given in TCRdb is Illumina HiSeq 2500. To normalize quantification of the TCRbeta repertoire, the TCR libraries were built with molecular barcoding that relied on unique molecular identifiers. TCRdb redid the processing of the public reads, applying fastp at Q25 and MiXCR, and retained in-frame beta chains. Every entry covers one CDR3 protein and lists the most common genes and DNA from its rows. The sample yields almost 500,000 distinct CDR3 sequences; about 10% were counted once. The top ten hold 2% to 2.5% of the sample. Findings and caveats that apply to the study as a whole: About two months after transplant, the apparently early recovery of alphabetaT-cell counts reportedly depended on just several hundred clones that had expanded rapidly and came from non-depleted graft cells. Over subsequent months, a decline in hyperexpanded clone frequencies was noted, and after one year, T-cell counts and TCRbeta diversity were mostly ascribed to newly produced T cells. In some patients, high TCRbeta diversity at day 60 was attributed to recipient T cells and intrathymic progenitors that had survived conditioning.

The material was PBMCs, obtained before TCRalphabeta/CD19-depleted stem cell transplant. The clonotype comes from a child between 2 and 9 years old with inherited bone marrow failure, due to receive a stem cell transplant.

The CDR3 protein is CASSFPKSMGNEQFF. The DNA sequence reads TGTGCCAGCAGCTTTCCGAAGAGTATGGGCAATGAGCAGTTCTTC. This sequence uses TRBV7-2 and TRBJ2-1; the D gene cannot be named for sure. The CDR3 spans 15 residues, from the cysteine through the phenylalanine. The sequence is cut down to CDR3 DNA, 45 bases in frame from base 1. The V end loses 3 bases and the J end loses 6 bases, and a stretch of 15 bases separates them. Taken from the germline V gene, the CDR1 and CDR2 loops are SGHTA and FQGNSA.